This TCR beta chain was sequenced during a study of blood T cell repertoires in COVID-19. Study context: Material from acute and convalescent COVID-19 was sourced from the United States, Italy and Spain. T cells, B-cell-depleted T cells, or PBMCs provided the cDNA or gDNA that served as material.

Authors' processing steps: Cell counts per sample came from amplifying reference gene primers. Sequenced by immunoSEQ multiplex PCR; TCRdb stores in-frame clones only, minus some. The V and J calls and clone size are taken from that table; D and trimming were inferred from the DNA. The sample includes over 100,000 clones, 85% to 90% of them seen just once. This CDR3 is built from 16 residues. Germline trimming cut 1 base from V and 5 bases from J; bases unmatched to any gene: 7. Germline V gene data show CDR1 as LNHDA and CDR2 as SQIVND (reference sequence). Recruited during active infection, patients (from Seattle) were subsequently followed longitudinally.

The sequence came from a man aged 60 to 69 with COVID-19, enrolled during active disease. The specimen sequenced was peripheral blood. The rearrangement joins TRBV19 to TRBJ2-2; TRBD1 matches 7 bases. DNA of the CDR3: TGTGCCAGTAGTATAGGAGGGGGCGCCCGGACCGGGGAGCTGTTTTTT. This translates into CASSIGGGARTGELFF.